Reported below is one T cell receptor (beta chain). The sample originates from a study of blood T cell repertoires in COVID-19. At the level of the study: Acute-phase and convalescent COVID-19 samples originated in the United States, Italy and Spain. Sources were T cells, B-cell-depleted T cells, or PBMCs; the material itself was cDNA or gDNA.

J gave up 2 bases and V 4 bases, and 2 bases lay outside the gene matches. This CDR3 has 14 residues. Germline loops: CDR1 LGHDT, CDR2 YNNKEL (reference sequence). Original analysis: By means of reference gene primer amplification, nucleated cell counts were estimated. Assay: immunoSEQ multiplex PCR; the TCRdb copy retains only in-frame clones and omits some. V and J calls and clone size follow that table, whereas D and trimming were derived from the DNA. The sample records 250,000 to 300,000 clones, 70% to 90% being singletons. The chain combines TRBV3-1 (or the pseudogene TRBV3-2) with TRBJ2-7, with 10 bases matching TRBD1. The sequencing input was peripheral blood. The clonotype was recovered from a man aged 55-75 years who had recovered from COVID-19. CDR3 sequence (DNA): TGTGCCAGCAGCCGGGGACAGGGGCCCTACGAGCAGTACTTC. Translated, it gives CASSRGQGPYEQYF.